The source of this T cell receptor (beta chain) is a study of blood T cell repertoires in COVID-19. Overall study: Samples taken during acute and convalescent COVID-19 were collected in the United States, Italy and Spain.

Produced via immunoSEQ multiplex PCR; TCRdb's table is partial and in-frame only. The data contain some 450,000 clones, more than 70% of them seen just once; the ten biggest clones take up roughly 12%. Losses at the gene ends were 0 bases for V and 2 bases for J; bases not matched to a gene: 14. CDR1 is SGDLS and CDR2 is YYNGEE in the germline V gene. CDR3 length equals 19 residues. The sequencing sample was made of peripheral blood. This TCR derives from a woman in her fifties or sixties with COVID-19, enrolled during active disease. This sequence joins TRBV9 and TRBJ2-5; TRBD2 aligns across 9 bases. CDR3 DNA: TGTGCCAGCAGCGTAGAGTTTGGCGGGGGGGCTTGGAAACAAGAGACCCAGTACTTC. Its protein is CASSVEFGGGAWKQETQYF.